In this sample, the clone carrying this T cell receptor (beta chain) turned up once. The germline gene is not matched at one end of the junction; a read error may be the cause. The PCR made use of 60 Vbeta and 13 Jbeta primers. Here immunoSEQ multiplex PCR was the method, and the copy in TCRdb shows in-frame clones only, minus some. The table has fewer than 200,000 clones, 9.5% to 15% seen once. This entry comes from a study of cytomegalovirus exposure and HLA in healthy donors. CDR3 length equals 13 residues. Germline V gives CDR1 LNHDA, CDR2 SQIVND (reference sequence). Though probably carrying unrecorded immune exposures, donors were nominally healthy at sampling.

Sequenced material: PBMCs. This clonotype was sampled from a man aged 45-65 years in good health and CMV-seropositive. This sequence joins TRBV19 and TRBJ1-2, with TRBD1 as a possible D gene (5 bases). Here the CDR3 reads CASSMGGGYVYTF. The CDR3 DNA reads as TGTGCCAGTAGTATGGGGGGAGGCTATGTCTACACCTTC.